Below, 16 T cell receptor beta chains from the same sample are listed, as sequenced in a study of T cells after yellow fever vaccination. MiXCR, run by TCRdb on the 5' RACE reads, gives a single entry per CDR3 protein. The sample shows 150,000 to 200,000 distinct CDR3 sequences, 8% to 13% of them seen only once. Sequencing was performed on CD8+ T cells sorted from PBMCs, taken 15 days after the yellow fever booster vaccination. The receptors were gathered from a man in his late teens or twenties who received the YFV17D yellow fever vaccine.

V usage is TRBV10-3 and J usage is TRBJ2-4; no reliable D call. This CDR3 has 14 residues. Germline lookup yields CDR1 ENHRY and CDR2 SYGVKD. V shed 5 bases and J shed 0 bases, with 8 bases lying between them. CDR3 region: CAISSPLAKNIQYF. CDR3 coding DNA: TGTGCCATCAGTTCTCCTCTAGCCAAAAACATTCAGTACTTC.

This clonotype was counted a few times. The chain combines TRBV7-9 with TRBJ1-2, with D tentatively TRBD1 (6 bases). The germline CDR1 and CDR2 sequences are SEHNR and FQNEAQ (reference sequence). The CDR3 spans 13 residues. With 5 bases removed from V and 4 bases from J, the gap between germline ends came to 11 bases. The CDR3 DNA is TGTGCCAGCAGCGTATCACAGGGCTATGGCTACACCTTC. It encodes CASSVSQGYGYTF.

This chain uses TRBV5-5 with TRBJ2-3, with a tentative D call TRBD1 (6 bases). The V and J ends lost 1 base and 3 bases respectively, with 12 bases between them. CDR1 and CDR2 from the germline V gene are SGHKS and YYEKEE (reference sequence). CDR3 length equals 15 residues. The CDR3 reads CASSLRGMGTDTQYF. The DNA of the CDR3 is TGTGCCAGCAGCTTGAGGGGGATGGGGACAGATACGCAGTATTTT. Filled out from reference TRBV5-5 and TRBJ2-3, the complete variable domain reads DAGVTQSPTHLIKTRGQQVTLRCSPISGHKSVSWYQQVLGQGPQFIFQYYEKEERGRGNFPDRFSARQFPNYSSELNVNALLLGDSALYLCASSLRGMGTDTQYFGPGTRLTVL.

This clonotype was seen only a few times. V gene TRBV5-1 combines with J gene TRBJ1-1; D is undetermined. Trimming left V 0 bases short and J 0 bases short, with 9 bases between. The CDR3 runs to 15 residues. The V gene's germline CDR1 is SGHRS and CDR2 YFSETQ. CDR3 coding DNA: TGCGCCAGCAGCTTGGCGGGGTACATGAACACTGAAGCTTTCTTT. It is translated as CASSLAGYMNTEAFF.

The chain joins TRBV28 to TRBJ2-2, with a tentative D call TRBD1 (5 bases). The CDR3 is made up of 15 amino acids. Looked up from germline, CDR1 is MDHEN and CDR2 is SYDVKM. V was cut by 5 bases and J by 2 bases, with 12 bases left in between. CDR3 in amino acids: CASSRQRTNTGELFF. The DNA for the CDR3 is TGTGCCAGCAGTCGACAGAGAACCAACACCGGGGAGCTGTTTTTT.

There are a few counts of this clonotype. This chain joins TRBV7-9 and TRBJ2-3; D is perhaps TRBD1 (6 bases). The CDR3 runs to 16 residues. The germline gives CDR1 SEHNR, CDR2 FQNEAQ (reference sequence). V lost 5 bases and J lost 6, with 21 bases in between. CDR3 bases: TGTGCCAGCAGCGCAGCCATACAGGGAAAGGGGGATACGCAGTATTTT. It specifies CASSAAIQGKGDTQYF.

The chain joins TRBV4-3 to TRBJ1-5; no definite D call. CDR1 LGHNA and CDR2 YSLEER come from the germline V gene. CDR3 length equals 15 residues. V was cut by 0 bases and J by 3 bases, with 9 bases left in between. The CDR3 nucleotides read TGCGCCAGCAGCCAAGATAATCGGAACAATCAGCCCCAGCATTTT. Translation gives CASSQDNRNNQPQHF.

The V gene is TRBV7-2, the J gene TRBJ1-2; 9 positions agree with TRBD1. The J segment lost 2 bases and the V segment lost 5 bases, leaving 9 bases of the junction unmatched. The CDR3 is made up of 16 amino acids. Per the germline V gene, CDR1 is SGHTA and CDR2 is FQGNSA. The CDR3 protein is CASSPSPQGANYGYTF. In DNA, the CDR3 is TGTGCCAGCAGCCCCTCTCCACAGGGGGCCAACTATGGCTACACCTTC.

The table lists this clonotype with a few counts. V is TRBV7-6 and J is TRBJ1-5, with D possibly matching TRBD1 (5 bases). CDR3 length equals 15 residues. Trimming shortened V by 0 bases and J by 2 bases, and 8 bases separated the two germline ends. CDR1 and CDR2 (germline): SGHVS, FNYEAQ. CDR3 sequence reads: CASSLARDGNQPQHF. The CDR3 coding sequence is TGTGCCAGCAGCTTAGCCCGGGACGGCAATCAGCCCCAGCATTTT.

In its sample, this clonotype was seen many times. The chain carries TRBV19 and TRBJ1-1, with 8 bases matching TRBD1. Germline V gene sequence: CDR1 LNHDA, CDR2 SQIVND (reference sequence). Losses at the gene ends were 10 bases for V and 6 bases for J; bases not matched to a gene: 13. This CDR3 is built from 14 residues. CDR3 sequence: CATRQGPQPPEAFF. The CDR3 region has the DNA TGTGCCACTCGACAGGGGCCGCAACCACCTGAAGCTTTCTTT.

This clonotype came up a few times. The rearrangement joins TRBV29-1 to TRBJ1-2, with TRBD1 identical over 7 bases. This CDR3 is 13 amino acids long. Germline trimming cut 5 bases from V and 8 bases from J; bases unmatched to any gene: 11. Germline V gene lookup returns CDR1 SQVTM and CDR2 ANQGSEA. The CDR3 DNA reads as TGCAGCGTTCGGGACAGTGAGGGCGGGGGCTACACCTTC. It codes for CSVRDSEGGGYTF.

The CDR3 spells CASTKAGDNEQFF. Written as DNA, the CDR3 is TGCGCCAGTACAAAAGCGGGGGACAATGAGCAGTTCTTC. The rearrangement links TRBV10-2 to TRBJ2-1, with 8 positions matching TRBD2. The CDR3 is made up of 13 amino acids. Losses at the gene ends were 9 bases for V and 5 bases for J; bases not matched to a gene: 6. Per germline, CDR1 WSHSY and CDR2 SAAADI.

This clonotype was counted between two and nine times. This rearrangement joins TRBV7-9 to TRBJ1-1; D is possibly TRBD1 (5 bases). Germline CDR1 reads SEHNR; CDR2 reads FQNEAQ (reference sequence). The CDR3 consists of 15 residues. The V end was cut by 5 bases, the J end by 1 base, with 14 bases between. CDR3: CASSPGWGENTEAFF. The DNA of the CDR3 is TGTGCCAGCAGCCCCGGCTGGGGCGAGAACACTGAAGCTTTCTTT.

This clonotype was picked up a small number of times. The gene calls are TRBV5-1 and TRBJ1-1; D unresolved. The V gene lost 5 bases and the J gene lost 3 bases, with 17 bases spanning the gap. This CDR3 has 15 amino acids. Germline V lookup: CDR1 SGHRS, CDR2 YFSETQ. The CDR3 spells CASRLDSDRDTEAFF. Written as DNA, the CDR3 is TGCGCCAGCAGGTTAGACTCTGATCGAGACACTGAAGCTTTCTTT.

Ten or more counts support this clonotype. In nucleotides, the CDR3 is TGTGCCAGCAGCCGGGACGGGGGTAATCAGCCCCAGCATTTT. This translates into CASSRDGGNQPQHF. The chain links TRBV9 to TRBJ1-5; D may be TRBD1 (5 bases). Trimming stripped 4 bases from V and 4 bases from J, with 12 bases between. The CDR3 covers 14 residues. Germline V gene data show CDR1 as SGDLS and CDR2 as YYNGEE.

This rearrangement joins TRBV7-9 to TRBJ2-3; 7 positions agree with TRBD2. J lost 4 bases, V lost 5 bases, and 15 bases had no gene match. The CDR3 covers 17 residues. Germline V gene sequence: CDR1 SEHNR, CDR2 FQNEAQ (reference sequence). CDR3 amino acids: CASSLNPRGDRADTQYF. The CDR3, as DNA: TGTGCCAGCAGCCTGAACCCCCGGGGGGATCGAGCAGATACGCAGTATTTT.